What follows are 15 T cell receptor beta chains derived from one specimen sequenced in a study of early T cells in non-severe SARS-CoV-2 infection (dated by TCRdb to the early 2020s). Library creation used 5' RACE. Sequencer: NextSeq 500. The public sequencing data were trimmed at Q25 with fastp and processed into clonotypes with MiXCR by TCRdb, which kept only in-frame beta chains. For every CDR3 protein sequence, its rows merge into one entry that carries the most common genes and DNA. The table for this sample lists around 60,000 distinct CDR3 sequences; over 10% of them were counted only once. The top ten clonotypes cover 4% to 5% of the sample. What was sequenced was whole blood. The source of these receptors is an adult who was a healthcare worker with PCR-confirmed SARS-CoV-2 infection or an uninfected control (not recorded which).

V gene TRBV5-1 combines with J gene TRBJ2-7; unclear D gene. Trimming removed 6 bases from V and 2 bases from J, with 9 bases in between. This CDR3 has 12 amino acids. Germline assignment: CDR1 SGHRS and CDR2 YFSETQ. The CDR3, as DNA: TGCGCCAGCAAAGGCAGCCCCTACGAGCAGTACTTC. It codes for CASKGSPYEQYF.

This clonotype was seen many times. The chain's CDR3 is CASSQDRGPIQYF. CDR3 sequence (DNA): TGTGCCAGCAGCCAAGACCGGGGCCCCATTCAGTACTTC. V gene TRBV4-2 combines with J gene TRBJ2-4; either TRBD1 or TRBD2 may supply D (5 bases each). Germline CDR1 is LGHNA and CDR2 is YNFKEQ. The CDR3 is 13 amino acids. V was pared by 0 bases and J by 9 bases, with 9 bases between.

In its sample, this clonotype was seen many times. The chain combines TRBV2 with TRBJ2-1; 9 positions match TRBD2. Germline lookup yields CDR1 SNHLY and CDR2 FYNNEI. Unmatched junction bases numbered 6, after V lost 8 bases and J lost 1 base. The CDR3 totals 15 residues. Here the CDR3 DNA reads TGTGCCAGCTCCGATAGCGGGGGATCCTACAATGAGCAGTTCTTC. This encodes CASSDSGGSYNEQFF.

This clonotype was detected only a few times. J is TRBJ2-1 and V is TRBV2; TRBD2 matches 13 bases. Germline V gives CDR1 SNHLY, CDR2 FYNNEI. J lost 3 bases, V lost 7 bases, and 3 bases had no gene match. The length of the CDR3 is 15 residues. CDR3: CASNRLAGGYNEQFF. In nucleotides, the CDR3 is TGTGCCAGCAATCGACTAGCGGGGGGCTACAATGAGCAGTTCTTC.

The table lists this clonotype with a few counts. This rearrangement joins TRBV10-3 to TRBJ2-5; D unresolved. The germline V gene encodes CDR1 ENHRY and CDR2 SYGVKD. There are 12 residues in the CDR3. Trimming removed 0 bases from V and 5 bases from J, with 4 bases in between. DNA for the CDR3: TGTGCCATCAGTGAGTCGGTGGAGACCCAGTACTTC. Translated: CAISESVETQYF.

This clonotype was detected a few times. The gene calls are TRBV5-1 and TRBJ2-7, with D unclear. The V end was cut by 1 base, the J end by 3 bases, with 8 bases between. Germline V gives CDR1 SGHRS, CDR2 YFSETQ. This CDR3 contains 13 residues. The CDR3 sequence: CASSLRSLYEQYF. DNA of the CDR3: TGCGCCAGCAGCTTGCGATCCCTCTACGAGCAGTACTTC.

The rearrangement uses TRBV10-3 and TRBJ2-7; D may correspond to TRBD1 or TRBD2 (5 bases each). Germline V gene data show CDR1 as ENHRY and CDR2 as SYGVKD. The CDR3 totals 12 residues. V dropped 8 bases and J dropped 4 bases, with 12 bases sitting between them. The CDR3 loop reads CAIGGPRYEQYF. Written as DNA, the CDR3 is TGTGCCATCGGGGGACCGAGATACGAGCAGTACTTC.

The chain is built from TRBV18 and TRBJ2-5; D ambiguous. Trimming removed 2 bases at V and 4 bases at J, with 5 bases between. Germline CDR1 reads KGHSH; CDR2 reads LQKENI. This CDR3 is 12 amino acids long. This CDR3 is CASSPERETQYF. The CDR3, as DNA: TGTGCCAGCTCACCAGAGCGAGAGACCCAGTACTTC.

The chain is built from TRBV10-2 and TRBJ2-7; D is perhaps TRBD1 (6 bases). Germline CDR1 is WSHSY and CDR2 is SAAADI. The CDR3 has 13 residues. V was shortened by 8 bases and J by 2 bases, with 13 bases between the two germline ends. CDR3: CASLGQRTYEQYF. The DNA for the CDR3 is TGCGCCAGCCTCGGACAGAGAACCTACGAGCAGTACTTC.

The chain recombines TRBV5-1 with TRBJ1-2; no clear D. V lost 0 bases and J 3 bases, leaving 6 bases between the germline ends. The CDR3 runs 13 residues. CDR1 SGHRS and CDR2 YFSETQ come from the germline V gene. DNA of the CDR3: TGCGCCAGCAGCTTGGGCAACTACTATGGCTACACCTTC. This codes for CASSLGNYYGYTF.

This clonotype was seen a handful of times. The chain links TRBV6-5 to TRBJ1-2; perhaps TRBD1 as D (5 bases). Trimming left V 7 bases short and J 3 bases short, with 15 bases between. The CDR3 consists of 14 residues. The germline V gene has CDR1 MNHEY and CDR2 SVGAGI. The CDR3 bases are TGTGCCAGCACCAATACAGGAAGAGACTATGGCTACACCTTC. Protein product: CASTNTGRDYGYTF.

The chain has TRBV7-2 and TRBJ1-5; D is perhaps TRBD1 (5 bases). The length of the CDR3 is 15 residues. The germline V gene encodes CDR1 SGHTA and CDR2 FQGNSA. V was shortened by 5 bases and J by 0 bases, with 11 bases between the two germline ends. In DNA, the CDR3 is TGTGCCAGCAGCCGGCGAGGACATAGCAATCAGCCCCAGCATTTT. It is translated as CASSRRGHSNQPQHF.

This clonotype is labeled medium-sized. V gene TRBV10-3 combines with J gene TRBJ1-1; D might be TRBD1 (6 bases). This CDR3 is 18 amino acids long. Germline CDR1 reads ENHRY; CDR2 reads SYGVKD. Trimming took 2 bases from V and 1 from J, leaving 20 bases between them. The chain's CDR3 is CAISELHPGQVKNTEAFF. CDR3 nucleotides: TGTGCCATCAGTGAGCTACACCCGGGACAAGTAAAGAACACTGAAGCTTTCTTT.

This clonotype was picked up a small number of times. The V call is TRBV11-2, the J call TRBJ2-2; 8 nucleotides line up with TRBD1. Germline V gene lookup returns CDR1 SGHAT and CDR2 FQNNGV. The V gene end was trimmed by 5 bases and the J gene end by 0 bases; junction bases not matched to a gene: 5. CDR3 length equals 16 residues. The CDR3 loop reads CASSKLDRANTGELFF. The DNA for the CDR3 is TGTGCCAGCAGCAAACTGGACAGGGCGAACACCGGGGAGCTGTTTTTT. The full variable domain, completed using reference TRBV11-2 and TRBJ2-2, is EAGVAQSPRYKIIEKRQSVAFWCNPISGHATLYWYQQILGQGPKLLIQFQNNGVVDDSQLPKDRFSAERLKGVDSTLKIQPAKLEDSAVYLCASSKLDRANTGELFFGEGSRLTVL.

This clonotype was counted at least ten times. This chain links TRBV7-6 with TRBJ1-1; tentatively, D is TRBD1 (5 bases). The CDR3 extends over 13 amino acids. With 3 bases removed from V and 1 base from J, the gap between germline ends came to 6 bases. The germline gives CDR1 SGHVS, CDR2 FNYEAQ. The CDR3 loop reads CASSLGQNTEAFF. In DNA form, the CDR3 reads TGTGCCAGCAGCTTGGGGCAGAACACTGAAGCTTTCTTT. Full variable domain (missing parts from reference TRBV7-6 and TRBJ1-1): GAGVSQSPRYKVTKRGQDVALRCDPISGHVSLYWYRQALGQGPEFLTYFNYEAQQDKSGLPNDRFSAERPEGSISTLTIQRTEQRDSAMYRCASSLGQNTEAFFGQGTRLTVV.